The 4 T cell receptor beta chains below come from one sample, sequenced in a study of CD8 T cells in Susac syndrome. It was with random hexamers that about 0.45 to 1 ug RNA was reverse transcribed. TCRdb re-called the immunoSEQ multiplex PCR reads with MiXCR, one entry per CDR3 protein. The sample shows about 300,000 distinct CDR3 sequences, approximately 91% of them seen only once. Specimen: CD8+ T cells from PBMCs. The receptors shown here come from a human donor with multiple sclerosis.

This chain uses TRBV29-1 with TRBJ1-1, with 7 bases fitting TRBD1. The CDR3 is 13 amino acids. V lost 4 bases, J lost 7 bases, and 9 bases stayed unmatched. Looked up from germline, CDR1 is SQVTM and CDR2 is ANQGSEA. CDR3 residues: CSVGGGRDSEAFF. The CDR3 bases are TGCAGCGTTGGCGGAGGGCGGGACAGTGAAGCTTTCTTT.

This CDR3 is CASSSSTGGSYEQYF. CDR3 coding DNA: TGTGCCAGCAGCTCTTCGACAGGGGGAAGCTACGAGCAGTACTTC. V gene TRBV7-9 combines with J gene TRBJ2-7; 9 nucleotides line up with TRBD1. Germline assignment: CDR1 SEHNR and CDR2 FQNEAQ (reference sequence). The junction had 7 bases not matched to a gene; V was cut back by 4 bases and J by 3 bases. CDR3 length equals 15 residues.

The chain employs TRBV15 and TRBJ2-7; possibly TRBD2 for D (5 bases). This CDR3 region has 15 residues. Trimming stripped 0 bases from V and 4 bases from J, with 13 bases between. The germline V gene has CDR1 LNHNV and CDR2 YYDKDF (reference sequence). The CDR3 nucleotides read TGTGCCACCAGCAGAGAGTTGGGAGAACGGTACGAGCAGTACTTC. It is translated as CATSRELGERYEQYF.

This clonotype occurred once. V is TRBV28 and J is TRBJ2-1; the D gene is possibly TRBD1 (5 bases). This CDR3 comprises 13 residues. Between the trimmed V and J ends, which lost 3 bases and 10 bases, there was a span of 13 bases. CDR1 and CDR2 (germline): MDHEN, SYDVKM. The CDR3 protein is CASSLYRSGEQFF. The CDR3 DNA reads as TGTGCCAGCAGTTTGTACAGGTCAGGGGAGCAGTTCTTC.